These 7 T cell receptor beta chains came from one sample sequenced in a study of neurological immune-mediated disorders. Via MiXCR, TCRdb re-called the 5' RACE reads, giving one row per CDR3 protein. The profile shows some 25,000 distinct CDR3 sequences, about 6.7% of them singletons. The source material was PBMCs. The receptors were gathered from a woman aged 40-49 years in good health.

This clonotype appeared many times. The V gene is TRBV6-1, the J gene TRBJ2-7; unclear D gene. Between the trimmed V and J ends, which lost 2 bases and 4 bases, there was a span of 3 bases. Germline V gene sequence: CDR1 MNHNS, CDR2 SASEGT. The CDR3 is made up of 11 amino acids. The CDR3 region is CASSETYEQYF. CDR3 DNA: TGTGCCAGCAGTGAAACGTACGAGCAGTACTTC.

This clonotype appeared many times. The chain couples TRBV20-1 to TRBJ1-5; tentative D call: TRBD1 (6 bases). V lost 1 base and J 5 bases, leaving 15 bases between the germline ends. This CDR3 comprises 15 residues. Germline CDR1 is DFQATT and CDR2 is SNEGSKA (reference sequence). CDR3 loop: CSARGFGGGDQPQHF. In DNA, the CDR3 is TGCAGTGCTAGAGGTTTTGGGGGCGGCGATCAGCCCCAGCATTTT.

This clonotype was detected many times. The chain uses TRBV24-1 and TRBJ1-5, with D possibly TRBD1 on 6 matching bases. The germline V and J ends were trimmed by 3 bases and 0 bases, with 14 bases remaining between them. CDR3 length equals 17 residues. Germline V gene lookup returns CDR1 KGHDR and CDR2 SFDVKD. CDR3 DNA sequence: TGTGCCACCAGTGATCCGAGGACAGATTATAGCAATCAGCCCCAGCATTTT. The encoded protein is CATSDPRTDYSNQPQHF.

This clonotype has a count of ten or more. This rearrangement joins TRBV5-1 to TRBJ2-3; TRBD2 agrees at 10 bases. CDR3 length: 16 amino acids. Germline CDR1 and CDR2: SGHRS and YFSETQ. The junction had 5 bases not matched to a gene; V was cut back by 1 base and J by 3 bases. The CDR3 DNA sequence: TGCGCCAGCAGCTTGAGGCCTAGCGGGAGTACAGATACGCAGTATTTT. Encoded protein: CASSLRPSGSTDTQYF.

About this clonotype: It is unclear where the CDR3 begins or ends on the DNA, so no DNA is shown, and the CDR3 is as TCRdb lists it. This CDR3 reads CASSFYICSASRLAGPDTQYF. The rearrangement joins TRBV7-8 to TRBJ2-3; the table's D call, TRBD2, has no DNA check behind it. The germline CDR1 and CDR2 sequences are SGHVS and FQNEAQ. The CDR3 has 21 amino acids, counting both end residues.

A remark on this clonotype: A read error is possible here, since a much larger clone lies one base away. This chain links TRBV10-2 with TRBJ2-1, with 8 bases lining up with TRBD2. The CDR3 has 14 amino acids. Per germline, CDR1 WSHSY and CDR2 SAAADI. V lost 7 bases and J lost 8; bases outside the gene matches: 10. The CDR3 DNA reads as TGCGCCAGCAACCCCGGGCTAGCGGGCGATGAGCAGTTCTTC. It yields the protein CASNPGLAGDEQFF.

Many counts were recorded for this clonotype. Here the CDR3 DNA reads TGCGCCAGCAGCCCACAACCACTGGGCGGCTCTGGGGCCAACGTCCTGACTTTC. It codes for CASSPQPLGGSGANVLTF. The V and J genes are TRBV5-1 and TRBJ2-6; D uncertain. CDR1 SGHRS and CDR2 YFSETQ come from the germline V gene. With 4 bases removed from V and 0 bases from J, the gap between germline ends came to 17 bases. The CDR3 is made up of 18 amino acids.